The 6 T cell receptor beta chains in this list originate from one sample, sequenced in a study of blood T cell repertoires in COVID-19. The protocol was immunoSEQ multiplex PCR, while the TCRdb copy is restricted to in-frame clones and leaves out a portion. The sample includes 130,000 to 150,000 clones, about four fifths of them seen just once. The sample was peripheral blood. The source of these receptors is a human donor with acute or convalescent COVID-19. The donor label of this sample is uncertain.

V usage is TRBV7-8 and J usage is TRBJ1-1, with D perhaps matching TRBD1 (5 bases). Trimming took off 2 bases at V and 7 bases at J, with 17 bases between the two ends. The germline V gene has CDR1 SGHVS and CDR2 FQNEAQ. The CDR3 totals 15 residues. CDR3 region: CASSLSLTGVGEAFF. As DNA, the CDR3 is TGTGCCAGCAGCTTATCCCTTACAGGAGTCGGTGAAGCTTTCTTT.

This rearrangement joins TRBV23-1 to TRBJ1-5, with D hard to call. TRBV23-1 is an ORF for which the function is uncertain. With 4 bases removed from V and 5 bases from J, the gap between germline ends came to 6 bases. This CDR3 has 12 residues. The CDR3 is CASSRRYQPQHF. The CDR3 DNA reads as TGCGCCAGCAGTCGGAGGTATCAGCCCCAGCATTTT.

The chain recombines TRBV11-2 with TRBJ1-1; possible D gene TRBD1, 5 bases. The germline V gene encodes CDR1 SGHAT and CDR2 FQNNGV. The CDR3 is 12 residues long. Trimming pared 6 bases from V and 5 bases from J, leaving 10 bases between. CDR3 nucleotides: TGTGCCAGCAGGTTGGGGGGGACTGAAGCTTTCTTT. Its translation: CASRLGGTEAFF.

The chain uses TRBV6-5 and TRBJ2-3; maybe TRBD1 (5 bases). Looked up from germline, CDR1 is MNHEY and CDR2 is SVGAGI. This CDR3 is 15 amino acids long. V dropped 6 bases and J dropped 2 bases, with 15 bases sitting between them. This CDR3 reads CASSPFGAFTDTQYF. CDR3 DNA: TGTGCCAGCAGCCCCTTTGGGGCCTTCACAGATACGCAGTATTTT.

The chain employs TRBV18 and TRBJ2-1; TRBD2 matches at 9 bases. Germline loops: CDR1 KGHSH, CDR2 LQKENI. V shed 3 bases and J 2 bases; nucleotides not matched to a gene: 2. The CDR3 covers 15 residues. In nucleotides, the CDR3 is TGTGCCAGCTCACCGGCTAGCGGGGCCTACAATGAGCAGTTCTTC. It yields the protein CASSPASGAYNEQFF.

The CDR3 loop reads CASSLDTIQPQHF. DNA of the CDR3: TGTGCCAGCAGTTTAGATACAATCCAGCCCCAGCATTTT. The rearrangement joins TRBV12-3 or TRBV12-4 to TRBJ1-5; D unclear. V lost 1 base to trimming and J lost 7 bases, with 8 bases between them. The CDR3 runs to 13 residues.